These 22 T cell receptor beta chains share one sample of origin, sequenced in a study of blood T cell repertoires in COVID-19. Sequenced by immunoSEQ multiplex PCR; TCRdb stores in-frame clones only, minus some. The sample yields some 130,000 clones, about nine tenths seen once. Sequenced input: peripheral blood. The receptor set was obtained from a man aged 60 to 69 with COVID-19, enrolled during active disease.

This sequence joins TRBV6-5 and TRBJ2-7; weak D call: TRBD2 (6 bases). The CDR3 has 14 residues. Germline CDR1 is MNHEY and CDR2 is SVGAGI. Trimming removed 5 bases at V and 1 base at J, with 12 bases between. The DNA for the CDR3 is TGTGCCAGCAGTCTGACCGGGACTTCCTACGAGCAGTACTTC. Its translation is CASSLTGTSYEQYF.

This rearrangement joins TRBV30 to TRBJ2-7; TRBD1 aligns across 11 bases. CDR3 length: 14 residues. V lost 3 bases to trimming and J lost 3 bases; unmatched junction nucleotides: 4. Germline loops: CDR1 GTSNPN, CDR2 SVGIG (reference sequence). The CDR3 loop reads CAWSPGTGGYEQYF. In nucleotides, the CDR3 is TGTGCCTGGAGCCCTGGGACAGGGGGCTACGAGCAGTACTTC. Full variable domain (outside the CDR3, taken from reference TRBV30 and TRBJ2-7): SQTIHQWPATLVQPVGSPLSLECTVEGTSNPNLYWYRQAAGRGLQLLFYSVGIGQISSEVPQNLSASRPQDRQFILSSKKLLLSDSGFYLCAWSPGTGGYEQYFGPGTRLTVT.

The V and J genes are TRBV9 and TRBJ2-3; D might be TRBD1 (6 bases). CDR1 and CDR2 (germline): SGDLS, YYNGEE. Trimming shortened V by 4 bases and J by 3 bases, and 15 bases separated the two germline ends. The CDR3 runs to 15 residues. The CDR3 spells CASSLSAQGTDTQYF. DNA of the CDR3: TGTGCCAGCAGCCTTTCCGCGCAGGGGACAGATACGCAGTATTTT.

This clone appeared once. The chain recombines TRBV4-3 with TRBJ2-7; 12 positions agree with TRBD2. The germline gives CDR1 LGHNA, CDR2 YSLEER. The CDR3 has 16 amino acids. J lost 6 bases, V lost 0 bases, and 6 bases had no gene match. In DNA, the CDR3 is TGCGCCAGCAGCCAAGATCTGACTAGCGGGAGTGTCGAGCAGTACTTC. Translated: CASSQDLTSGSVEQYF.

The chain uses TRBV11-2 and TRBJ2-7, with D possibly being TRBD2 (5 bases). This CDR3 has 15 amino acids. The V end was cut by 0 bases, the J end by 5 bases, with 14 bases between. CDR1 and CDR2 (germline): SGHAT, FQNNGV. The chain's CDR3 is CASSLDRNLANEQYF. CDR3 nucleotides: TGTGCCAGCAGCTTAGATCGGAATCTAGCAAACGAGCAGTACTTC.

The rearrangement links TRBV18 to TRBJ2-7; weak D call: TRBD1 (5 bases). V was shortened by 3 bases and J by 6 bases, with 21 bases between the two germline ends. This CDR3 is 16 amino acids long. CDR1 is KGHSH and CDR2 is LQKENI in the germline V gene. The CDR3 DNA sequence: TGTGCCAGCTCACCTGAGTTGACAGCTAACACTGGCGAGCAGTACTTC. It codes for CASSPELTANTGEQYF.

This clone appeared a single time. The chain has TRBV4-3 and TRBJ1-4; 8 nucleotides align to TRBD1. This CDR3 comprises 15 residues. Germline V gene lookup returns CDR1 LGHNA and CDR2 YSLEER. Germline trimming cut 0 bases from V and 5 bases from J; bases unmatched to any gene: 2. The CDR3 sequence is CASSQEGQANEKLFF. CDR3 DNA sequence: TGCGCCAGCAGCCAAGAGGGACAGGCGAATGAAAAACTGTTTTTT.

This clone appeared a single time. This chain links TRBV24-1 with TRBJ2-7, with TRBD1 matching 8 bases. The junction had 10 bases not matched to a gene; V was cut back by 4 bases and J by 3 bases. Germline-derived CDR1 and CDR2 are KGHDR and SFDVKD. This CDR3 has 16 residues. The CDR3 reads CATSDLGQGGIYEQYF. The DNA of the CDR3 is TGTGCCACCAGTGACCTCGGACAGGGAGGTATCTACGAGCAGTACTTC.

This clone was found a few times. This rearrangement joins TRBV19 to TRBJ2-7, with TRBD2 identical over 13 bases. Germline V lookup: CDR1 LNHDA, CDR2 SQIVND (reference sequence). V was clipped by 10 bases and J by 2 bases; unmatched bases: 2. CDR3 size: 13 residues. The CDR3 sequence is CATTSGRAYEQYF. The CDR3 nucleotides are TGTGCCACCACTAGCGGGAGGGCCTACGAGCAGTACTTC.

The J gene is TRBJ1-1, the V gene TRBV6-1; D may be TRBD1 (6 bases). Trimming cost V 3 bases and J 2 bases, with 7 bases left between them. The CDR3 extends over 13 amino acids. Looked up from germline, CDR1 is MNHNS and CDR2 is SASEGT. CDR3 sequence (DNA): TGTGCCAGCAGTGAGGACAGTAACACTGAAGCTTTCTTT. Its protein product is CASSEDSNTEAFF.

This chain joins TRBV7-3 and TRBJ1-1; no clear D. Trimming removed 6 bases from V and 1 base from J, with 9 bases in between. The CDR3 length is 13 residues. CDR1 SGHTA and CDR2 FQGTGA come from the germline V gene. The CDR3: CASSFSQNTEAFF. CDR3 in DNA: TGTGCCAGCAGTTTTTCCCAGAACACTGAAGCTTTCTTT.

This clone was recorded only once. The rearrangement links TRBV30 to TRBJ2-1; TRBD1 might be the D (5 bases). The CDR3 is made up of 12 amino acids. V lost 2 bases, J lost 4 bases, and 6 bases lay in between. The V gene's germline CDR1 is GTSNPN and CDR2 SVGIG (reference sequence). The CDR3 reads CAWSYRYNEQFF. The CDR3 DNA reads TGTGCCTGGAGTTACAGGTACAATGAGCAGTTCTTC. Looking up the rest from reference TRBV30 and TRBJ2-1 gives the full variable domain: SQTIHQWPATLVQPVGSPLSLECTVEGTSNPNLYWYRQAAGRGLQLLFYSVGIGQISSEVPQNLSASRPQDRQFILSSKKLLLSDSGFYLCAWSYRYNEQFFGPGTRLTVL.

V is TRBV7-2 and J is TRBJ1-4; a weak D match, TRBD1 (6 bases). CDR3 length: 17 residues. Trimming pared 5 bases from V and 3 bases from J, leaving 19 bases between. CDR1 and CDR2 (germline): SGHTA, FQGNSA. CDR3 DNA sequence: TGTGCCAGCAGCAGGGGGGGTATGGGCGACGCTAATGAAAAACTGTTTTTT. This sequence encodes CASSRGGMGDANEKLFF.

The chain couples TRBV5-1 to TRBJ1-1; TRBD1 might be the D (5 bases). The CDR3 totals 14 residues. Germline CDR1 reads SGHRS; CDR2 reads YFSETQ. V was cut by 3 bases and J by 5 bases, with 14 bases left in between. The CDR3, as DNA: TGCGCCAGCAGCTCGGTTGCAGGGTCTACTGAAGCTTTCTTT. Translated, it gives CASSSVAGSTEAFF.

V gene TRBV19 combines with J gene TRBJ1-6; D possibly corresponds to TRBD1 (6 bases). Trimming pared 6 bases from V and 10 bases from J, leaving 16 bases between. The germline V gene encodes CDR1 LNHDA and CDR2 SQIVND (reference sequence). This CDR3 comprises 14 residues. The DNA of the CDR3 is TGTGCCAGTAGCGACGACAGGTTACTCTCACCCCTCCACTTT. It specifies CASSDDRLLSPLHF.

This clone was picked up one time. This rearrangement joins TRBV2 to TRBJ1-2; D gene ambiguous. Trimming took 3 bases from V and 6 from J, leaving 8 bases between them. Per germline, CDR1 SNHLY and CDR2 FYNNEI. The CDR3 has 12 amino acids. CDR3 sequence reads: CASSEAQNGYTF. CDR3 sequence (DNA): TGTGCCAGCAGTGAGGCCCAGAATGGCTACACCTTC. Together with reference TRBV2 and TRBJ1-2, the CDR3 gives the full variable domain: EPEVTQTPSHQVTQMGQEVILRCVPISNHLYFYWYRQILGQKVEFLVSFYNNEISEKSEIFDDQFSVERPDGSNFTLKIRSTKLEDSAMYFCASSEAQNGYTFGSGTRLTVV.

This clone appeared a few times. The V and J genes are TRBV11-1 and TRBJ1-4; 8 nucleotides align to TRBD1. Germline trimming cut 5 bases from V and 8 bases from J; bases unmatched to any gene: 7. This CDR3 comprises 14 residues. Per the germline V gene, CDR1 is SGHAT and CDR2 is FQDESV (reference sequence). CDR3 in amino acids: CASSDDRGDEKLFF. Here the CDR3 DNA reads TGTGCCAGCAGCGACGACAGGGGAGACGAAAAACTGTTTTTT. Supplemented by reference TRBV11-1 and TRBJ1-4, the full variable domain reads EAEVAQSPRYKITEKSQAVAFWCDPISGHATLYWYRQILGQGPELLVQFQDESVVDDSQLPKDRFSAERLKGVDSTLKIQPAELGDSAMYLCASSDDRGDEKLFFGSGTQLSVL.

The chain employs TRBV11-3 and TRBJ1-2; tentatively, D is TRBD1 (6 bases). The CDR3 totals 15 residues. CDR1 and CDR2 (germline): SGHNT, YENEEA. The V gene lost 3 bases and the J gene lost 6 bases, with 17 bases spanning the gap. This CDR3 reads CASSFGTGNSDGYTF. DNA of the CDR3: TGTGCCAGCAGCTTTGGTACAGGGAATTCGGATGGCTACACCTTC.

The chain carries TRBV5-4 and TRBJ2-5; the match to TRBD2 covers 7 bases. Trimming took 4 bases from V and 5 from J; bases not matched to a gene: 14. From germline, CDR1 is SGHNT and CDR2 YYREEE (reference sequence). The CDR3 is 16 amino acids. The CDR3 region is CASSELARLGEETQYF. The CDR3 bases are TGTGCCAGCAGCGAACTAGCGCGTCTCGGCGAGGAGACCCAGTACTTC. Supplemented by reference TRBV5-4 and TRBJ2-5, the full variable domain reads ETGVTQSPTHLIKTRGQQVTLRCSSQSGHNTVSWYQQALGQGPQFIFQYYREEENGRGNFPPRFSGLQFPNYSSELNVNALELDDSALYLCASSELARLGEETQYFGPGTRLLVL.

The chain has TRBV3-1 (or the pseudogene TRBV3-2) and TRBJ1-1; possible D gene TRBD1, 6 bases. The CDR3 spans 14 residues. V was clipped by 0 bases and J by 4 bases, with 9 bases between them. Germline CDR1 LGHDT, CDR2 YNNKEL (reference sequence). CDR3 DNA: TGTGCCAGCAGCCAAGATCAGGGGAGCACTGAAGCTTTCTTT. It yields the protein CASSQDQGSTEAFF.

This chain connects TRBV28 to TRBJ1-4; D is undetermined. Germline V gene lookup returns CDR1 MDHEN and CDR2 SYDVKM. CDR3 length: 14 amino acids. The CDR3 region is CASKVAQVGEKLFF. For the CDR3, the DNA is TGTGCGTCAAAGGTAGCTCAAGTTGGGGAAAAACTGTTTTTT.

V and J are TRBV15 and TRBJ1-3, with 7 bases fitting TRBD1. This CDR3 contains 18 residues. The ends lost 5 bases at V and 3 bases at J; junction bases unmatched: 16. Per germline, CDR1 LNHNV and CDR2 YYDKDF (reference sequence). The CDR3 loop is CATSSAPGQARFGNTIYF. The CDR3 DNA follows: TGTGCCACCAGCTCAGCCCCCGGACAGGCCAGGTTTGGAAACACCATATATTTT.